This is a list of T cell receptor beta chains from one sample in a study of shared clonotypes between healthy human individuals. Clones were read by immunoSEQ multiplex PCR, and TCRdb kept only the in-frame ones, dropping some. Of 2 million to 2.5 million clones in the sample, approximately 94% are singletons; the top ten hold roughly 0.13%. Sequenced input: naive CD4+ T cells sorted from blood. These receptors all come from a man aged 18 to 29 in good health. Each CDR3 is given with its conserved first and last residue. A D gene is named only where the DNA matches it firmly.

j_call: TRBJ2-7
v_call: TRBV7-8
d_call: TRBD1
cdr3_nt: TGTGCCAGCAGCTGGACCGAGGGACAGGGGGATCGTTCAGAGTACTTC
cdr3_aa: CASSWTEGQGDRSEYF

j_call: TRBJ2-1
v_call: TRBV7-2
d_call: TRBD2
cdr3_nt: TGTGCCAGCAGCTCTTCTAGCGGGAGGGCCCAGGGTGAGCAGTTCTTC
cdr3_aa: CASSSSSGRAQGEQFF

j_call: TRBJ1-3
v_call: TRBV5-6
d_call: TRBD1
cdr3_nt: TGTGCCAGCAGGCCAACAGGGGCTGGAAACACCATATATTTT
cdr3_aa: CASRPTGAGNTIYF

j_call: TRBJ1-2
v_call: TRBV10-3
d_call: NA
cdr3_nt: TGTGCCATCAGTGAGTCTGCAGGGAGCAACTATGGCTACACCTTC
cdr3_aa: CAISESAGSNYGYTF

j_call: TRBJ2-1
v_call: TRBV29-1
d_call: NA
cdr3_nt: TGCAGCGTTGAAGGGCGAAGGAATGAGCAGTTCTTC
cdr3_aa: CSVEGRRNEQFF

j_call: TRBJ1-6
v_call: TRBV2
d_call: TRBD1
cdr3_nt: TGTGCCAGCAGTTTAGACAGGGGGCCGAATTCACCCCTCCACTTT
cdr3_aa: CASSLDRGPNSPLHF

j_call: TRBJ1-2
v_call: TRBV6-4
d_call: NA
cdr3_nt: TGTGCCAGCAGTGACTCGGGTCTATCTAACTATGGCTACACCTTC
cdr3_aa: CASSDSGLSNYGYTF

j_call: TRBJ2-7
v_call: TRBV10-2
d_call: NA
cdr3_nt: TGCGCCAGCCGTCCCAGGCCGGGCCGCTACGAGCAGTACTTC
cdr3_aa: CASRPRPGRYEQYF

j_call: TRBJ1-1
v_call: TRBV10-3
d_call: TRBD1
cdr3_nt: TGTGCCATCAGCAAAACAGGGGGGGACACTGAAGCTTTCTTT
cdr3_aa: CAISKTGGDTEAFF

j_call: TRBJ1-1
v_call: TRBV10-3
d_call: NA
cdr3_nt: TGTGCCATCAGTGAGTCACCGACCCGGGGAAGCAACACTGAAGCTTTCTTT
cdr3_aa: CAISESPTRGSNTEAFF

j_call: TRBJ2-3
v_call: TRBV5-5
d_call: NA
cdr3_nt: TGTGCCAGCAGCTTATTCGGACAGAACCCATCAGATACGCAGTATTTT
cdr3_aa: CASSLFGQNPSDTQYF

j_call: TRBJ2-3
v_call: TRBV9
d_call: TRBD1
cdr3_nt: TGTGCCAGCAGCCCGGGACAGTTCCGCACAGATACGCAGTATTTT
cdr3_aa: CASSPGQFRTDTQYF

j_call: TRBJ1-1
v_call: TRBV6-5
d_call: NA
cdr3_nt: TGTGCCAGCAAAGACGGGGGGGCGGACACTGAAGCTTTCTTT
cdr3_aa: CASKDGGADTEAFF

j_call: TRBJ2-5
v_call: TRBV7-7
d_call: NA
cdr3_nt: TGTGCTAGCAGCCGGACCGTCACCGGGACCCAGTACTTC
cdr3_aa: CASSRTVTGTQYF

j_call: TRBJ1-6
v_call: TRBV5-1
d_call: NA
cdr3_nt: TGCGCCAGCAGCTTGGTAGCCGTTCGCTCCTATAATTCACCCCTCCACTTT
cdr3_aa: CASSLVAVRSYNSPLHF

j_call: TRBJ1-1
v_call: TRBV4-1
d_call: NA
cdr3_nt: TGCGCCAGCAGCCAAGCAGTAGACAGACCGAACACTGAAGCTTTCTTT
cdr3_aa: CASSQAVDRPNTEAFF

j_call: TRBJ2-7
v_call: TRBV5-1
d_call: NA
cdr3_nt: TGCGCCAGCAGCTTGGGGCAAAGCACATTCTCCTACGAGCAGTACTTC
cdr3_aa: CASSLGQSTFSYEQYF

j_call: TRBJ2-5
v_call: TRBV6-6
d_call: NA
cdr3_nt: TGTGCCAGCAGTTATAGGGGGTTTGACCAAGAGACCCAGTACTTC
cdr3_aa: CASSYRGFDQETQYF